This is a list of T cell receptor beta chains from one sample in a study of neurological immune-mediated disorders. MiXCR, applied by TCRdb to the 5' RACE reads, yields one record per CDR3 protein. This repertoire shows 30,000 to 40,000 distinct CDR3 sequences, 3.5% to 4% found once; its top ten account for roughly 2.2%. The sequenced material came from PBMCs. The receptors originated from a man aged 25 to 40 with multiple sclerosis. The CDR3 runs from the conserved cysteine through the conserved F or W. The D gene is left open where the match is weak. Size is stated for part of the rows, as once, few or many counts, or as a class when the clone is expanded.

>many|TRBJ1-1|16|TRBD1|TRBV20-1
TGCAGTGCTAGAGTAGCCAGGGGGACGATGAACACTGAAGCTTTCTTT
CSARVARGTMNTEAFF
>.|TRBJ2-7|14|TRBD1|TRBV6-5
TGTGCCAGCAGCCGGGACAGCTCTTTTTACGAGCAGTACTTC
CASSRDSSFYEQYF
>.|TRBJ2-7|16|.|TRBV7-9
TGTGCCAGCAGCCCACCCCTCAGCGGTCTTGTGGACGAGCAGTACTTC
CASSPPLSGLVDEQYF
>.|TRBJ2-5|15|.|TRBV12-3/TRBV12-4
TGTGCCAGCAGATACACAGGGCGATTAAAAGAGACCCAGTACTTC
CASRYTGRLKETQYF
>many|TRBJ1-1|15|.|TRBV5-1
TGCGCCAGCAGCTTGGATTTGGGTGGGGACACTGAAGCTTTCTTT
CASSLDLGGDTEAFF
>many|TRBJ1-2|13|.|TRBV25-1
TGTGCCACCAAACTACAGGATAACTATGGCTACACCTTC
CATKLQDNYGYTF
>many|TRBJ2-7|13|.|TRBV10-2
TGCGCCAGCTCCCGGGACCAACTCTACGAGCAGTACTTC
CASSRDQLYEQYF
>.|TRBJ2-4|13|.|TRBV12-3/TRBV12-4
TGTGCCAGCAGTTTAGGGGACTCCCCAATTGGGTACTTC
CASSLGDSPIGYF
>many|TRBJ1-5|15|TRBD1|TRBV12-3/TRBV12-4
TGTGCCAGCAGTTTTTCAGGGGGTGGCAATCAGCCCCAGCATTTT
CASSFSGGGNQPQHF
>many|TRBJ1-1|16|.|TRBV20-1
TGCAGTGCTAGAGAACCCGGGCCCTTGGACCACACTGAAGCTTTCTTT
CSAREPGPLDHTEAFF
>many|TRBJ2-6|16|.|TRBV7-2
TGTGCCAGCAGCCATAGGGCAGGGCTTGGGGCCAACGTCCTGACTTTC
CASSHRAGLGANVLTF
>many|TRBJ1-5|14|TRBD1|TRBV5-1
TGCGCCAGCAGCTTGGGACAGGGCGATCAGCCCCAGCATTTT
CASSLGQGDQPQHF
>many|TRBJ1-2|15|.|TRBV6-5
TGTGCCAGCAGTTACTCGTTGGGGGTGCCGAGAGGCTACACCTTC
CASSYSLGVPRGYTF
>few|TRBJ2-1|15|.|TRBV5-5
TGTGCCAGCAGTTTATTAGTGAGCTCCTACAATGAGCAGTTCTTC
CASSLLVSSYNEQFF
>many|TRBJ2-2|13|.|TRBV3-1
TGTGCCAGCAGCCAAGTATGGACCGGGGAGCTGTTTTTT
CASSQVWTGELFF
>many|TRBJ1-2|16|.|TRBV7-2
TGTGCCAGCAGCTTAGCGGTGGCCAGGGTCAACTATGGCTACACCTTC
CASSLAVARVNYGYTF
>few|TRBJ1-5|12|.|TRBV12-3/TRBV12-4
TGTGCCAGCAGTTCGGGAGCCCAGCCCCAGAATTTT
CASSSGAQPQNF
>many|TRBJ2-7|16|TRBD1|TRBV7-6
TGTGCCAGCAGCTCAGGCACAGGGGGAAGCTCCTACGAGCAGTACTTC
CASSSGTGGSSYEQYF
>.|TRBJ2-3|18|TRBD2|TRBV4-3
TGCGCCAGCAGGTCGCGGCTAGCGGGGGTTTCTAGCACAGATACGCAGTATTTT
CASRSRLAGVSSTDTQYF
>many|TRBJ1-2|15|.|TRBV5-1
TGCGCCAGCAGCGCGGGACACCTTAATCCTCGGGGCTACACCTTC
CASSAGHLNPRGYTF
>many|TRBJ1-1|11|.|TRBV20-1
TGCAGTGCTAGTAAGGTCGCTGAAGCTTTCTTT
CSASKVAEAFF
>many|TRBJ1-6|14|.|TRBV6-2/TRBV6-3
TGTGCCAGCAGGGCGACGACCTATAATTCACCCCTCCACTTT
CASRATTYNSPLHF
>many|TRBJ2-7|15|.|TRBV7-8
TGTGCCAGCACCCTGTTTACAGGGTACTCAGACGAGCAGTACTTC
CASTLFTGYSDEQYF
>many|TRBJ2-7|17|.|TRBV15
TGTGCCACCAGCAGAGACAGGGGACCGGGACCGACCTACGAGCAGTACTTC
CATSRDRGPGPTYEQYF
>many|TRBJ2-1|18|TRBD2|TRBV20-1
TGCAGTCCCGGTGGGACTAGCGGGGGGAAGATAAGGTACAATGAGCAGTTCTTC
CSPGGTSGGKIRYNEQFF
>many|TRBJ1-2|13|.|TRBV7-9
TGTGCCAGCAGCTTTACGGGGGCGAATGGCTACACCTTC
CASSFTGANGYTF
>many|TRBJ1-2|13|.|TRBV7-9
TGTGCCAGCACGCCACAGGAGGGCTATGGCTACACCTTC
CASTPQEGYGYTF
>many|TRBJ2-3|15|TRBD1|TRBV14
TGTGCCAGCAGCCGGACAGGGGGCTTTTCAGATACGCAGTATTTT
CASSRTGGFSDTQYF
>many|TRBJ1-3|14|.|TRBV20-1
TGCAGTGCTGCTTATACGGAATCCGGAAACACCATATATTTT
CSAAYTESGNTIYF
>many|TRBJ2-2|17|TRBD2|TRBV15
TGTGCCACCAGCAGAGACTTACCGGGACTAGCGGCCGGGGAGCTGTTTTTT
CATSRDLPGLAAGELFF
>many|TRBJ2-1|12|TRBD2|TRBV20-1
TGCAGTGCCGGGACTAGCGGCAATGAGCAGTTCTTC
CSAGTSGNEQFF
>.|TRBJ1-2|15|TRBD1|TRBV5-1
TGCGCCAGCAGCCCGGGACAGATTGCTAACTATGGCTACACCTTC
CASSPGQIANYGYTF
>many|TRBJ1-1|13|.|TRBV20-1
TGCAGTGCTAGCAGAAACCCGAACACTGAAGCTTTCTTT
CSASRNPNTEAFF
>few|TRBJ2-2|16|TRBD1|TRBV24-1
TGTGCCACCAGTGATTTAAGGCAGGGGGCGACCGGGGAGCTGTTTTTT
CATSDLRQGATGELFF
>few|TRBJ2-7|13|.|TRBV3-1
TGTGCCAGCAGGTCAGGTAGCTCCTACGAGCAGTACTTC
CASRSGSSYEQYF
>many|TRBJ2-3|15|.|TRBV2
TGTGCCAGCAGCGACGCGTGGTCTAGCACAGATACGCAGTATTTT
CASSDAWSSTDTQYF
>many|TRBJ1-1|11|.|TRBV6-5
TGTGCCAGCAGCCAAAGGTTGGAAGCTTTCTTT
CASSQRLEAFF
>many|TRBJ1-2|15|.|TRBV3-1
TGTGCCAGCAGCCAAATTGGACGGGCGTTCGATGGCTACACCTTC
CASSQIGRAFDGYTF
>many|TRBJ2-3|16|TRBD2|TRBV7-9
TGTGCCAGCAGCTTAGACAAGCGGGGGTTGTCAGATACGCAGTATTTT
CASSLDKRGLSDTQYF
>many|TRBJ2-2|11|.|TRBV29-1
TGCAGCGTTCGCAGGACCGGGGAGCTGTTTTTT
CSVRRTGELFF
>many|TRBJ1-1|15|.|TRBV7-2
TGTGCCAGCAGCTTAAATCAAGGGACGAACACTGAAGCTTTCTTT
CASSLNQGTNTEAFF
>many|TRBJ2-1|14|TRBD2|TRBV12-3/TRBV12-4
TGTGCCAGCAGTTTAGGGGGACTAGCGGGCGAGCAGTTCTTC
CASSLGGLAGEQFF
>many|TRBJ2-7|14|.|TRBV20-1
TGCAGTGCTACGCCGGGACGGTCAGCCTACGAGCAGTACTTC
CSATPGRSAYEQYF
>.|TRBJ2-5|16|.|TRBV18
TGTGCCAGCTCACCCCTCACCGATGTACAGGGAGAGACCCAGTACTTC
CASSPLTDVQGETQYF
>.|TRBJ1-2|12|.|TRBV29-1
TGCAGCGTTGACGGGGCCGGGGATGGCTACACCTTC
CSVDGAGDGYTF
>many|TRBJ2-3|13|.|TRBV5-1
TGCGCCAGCAGCTCGACTAGCACAGATACGCAGTATTTT
CASSSTSTDTQYF